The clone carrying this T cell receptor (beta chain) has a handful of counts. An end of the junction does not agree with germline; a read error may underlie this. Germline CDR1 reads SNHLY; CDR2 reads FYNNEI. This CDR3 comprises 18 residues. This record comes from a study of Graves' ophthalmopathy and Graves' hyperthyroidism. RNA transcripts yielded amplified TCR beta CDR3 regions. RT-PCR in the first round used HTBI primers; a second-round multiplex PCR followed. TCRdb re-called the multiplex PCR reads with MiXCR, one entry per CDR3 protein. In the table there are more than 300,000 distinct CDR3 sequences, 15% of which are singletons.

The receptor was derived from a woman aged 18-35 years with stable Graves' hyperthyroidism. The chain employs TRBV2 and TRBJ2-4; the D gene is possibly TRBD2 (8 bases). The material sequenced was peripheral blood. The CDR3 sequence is CASRHGGAQGLAKNIKYF. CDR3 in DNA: TGTGCCAGCAGACACGGGGGGGCACAGGGGTTAGCCAAAAACATTAAGTACTTC.